This is a list of T cell receptor beta chains from one sample in a study of control samples from healthy donors and cancer patients. Generated by immunoSEQ multiplex PCR, the TCRdb table keeps only in-frame clones and is missing some. Of 130,000 or so clones in the sample, roughly 94% were seen once. The sequencing sample was made of blood. The receptors here all came from a man aged 35 to 55 in good health. Each CDR3 is given with its conserved first and last residue. The D gene is left open where the match is weak. Part of the rows lack a size; the others show once, few, many or a class for expanded clones.

cdr3_nt: TGTGCCAGCAGTGAAATGGGGTTCGGGGAGCTGTTTTTT; cdr3_aa: CASSEMGFGELFF; j_call: TRBJ2-2; d_call: .; clone_size: .; v_call: TRBV6-1
cdr3_nt: TGTGCCAGCAGTTTATCAATCAGGGGAGAGCAGCCCCAGCATTTT; cdr3_aa: CASSLSIRGEQPQHF; j_call: TRBJ1-5; d_call: .; clone_size: few; v_call: TRBV28
cdr3_nt: TGCGCCAGCAGCGGCTCGGGACAGGGGTCCTACGAGCAGTACTTC; cdr3_aa: CASSGSGQGSYEQYF; j_call: TRBJ2-7; d_call: TRBD1; clone_size: .; v_call: TRBV5-1
cdr3_nt: TGTGCCAGCAGCTCTAGCGGGGGGGCGGCAGATACGCAGTATTTT; cdr3_aa: CASSSSGGAADTQYF; j_call: TRBJ2-3; d_call: TRBD2; clone_size: once; v_call: TRBV5-5
cdr3_nt: TGTGCCAGCAGCGGGTATCGGGCTTTCTTT; cdr3_aa: CASSGYRAFF; j_call: TRBJ1-1; d_call: .; clone_size: .; v_call: TRBV2
cdr3_nt: TGCGCCAGCAGCTTGGAAGATACGCAGTATTTT; cdr3_aa: CASSLEDTQYF; j_call: TRBJ2-3; d_call: .; clone_size: few; v_call: TRBV5-1
cdr3_nt: TGTGCCAGCAGCCGAGGGTCCGGAGGGGAAAAACTGTTTTTT; cdr3_aa: CASSRGSGGEKLFF; j_call: TRBJ1-4; d_call: .; clone_size: .; v_call: TRBV5-6
cdr3_nt: TGTGCCAGCTCCCCGGGACAGATAGATAATTCACCCCTCCACTTT; cdr3_aa: CASSPGQIDNSPLHF; j_call: TRBJ1-6; d_call: TRBD1; clone_size: .; v_call: TRBV18
cdr3_nt: TGTGCCACCATCCGACAGTTTGGTTCTGAAGCTTTCTTT; cdr3_aa: CATIRQFGSEAFF; j_call: TRBJ1-1; d_call: .; clone_size: .; v_call: TRBV18
cdr3_nt: TGTGCCAGCAGTGGACTAGCGGGGGGACTCACCGGGGAGCTGTTTTTT; cdr3_aa: CASSGLAGGLTGELFF; j_call: TRBJ2-2; d_call: TRBD2; clone_size: .; v_call: TRBV2
cdr3_nt: TGTGCCAGCAGCCCGAGACCCGACAGGGGGGTCGTGAGAAACACCATATATTTT; cdr3_aa: CASSPRPDRGVVRNTIYF; j_call: TRBJ1-3; d_call: TRBD1; clone_size: .; v_call: TRBV11-2
cdr3_nt: TGTGCCAGCAGCTTTCGTAGCGGGGGGATTCCCTACGAGCAGTACTTC; cdr3_aa: CASSFRSGGIPYEQYF; j_call: TRBJ2-7; d_call: TRBD2; clone_size: .; v_call: TRBV5-4
cdr3_nt: TGTGCCAGCAGCCAAGATGGCGGGGGCGCTGCCCTCAGTGATTCACCCCTCCACTTT; cdr3_aa: CASSQDGGGAALSDSPLHF; j_call: TRBJ1-6; d_call: .; clone_size: .; v_call: TRBV4-2
cdr3_nt: TGTGCCTGGAGTCAACAGGGAAACACTGAAGCTTTCTTT; cdr3_aa: CAWSQQGNTEAFF; j_call: TRBJ1-1; d_call: .; clone_size: .; v_call: TRBV30
cdr3_nt: TGTGCCAGCAGCCAAGTACAGGGGGCGAAAAGAGCTAATGAAAAACTGTTTTTT; cdr3_aa: CASSQVQGAKRANEKLFF; j_call: TRBJ1-4; d_call: TRBD1; clone_size: .; v_call: TRBV14
cdr3_nt: TGTGCCAGCAGCTTCGGCGGCAGTAACTACGAGCAGTACTTC; cdr3_aa: CASSFGGSNYEQYF; j_call: TRBJ2-7; d_call: .; clone_size: .; v_call: TRBV5-5
cdr3_nt: TGTGCCAGCAGTACAAACCCCGGACTAGCGGGAGGCGGTGAGACCCAGTACTTC; cdr3_aa: CASSTNPGLAGGGETQYF; j_call: TRBJ2-5; d_call: TRBD2; clone_size: .; v_call: TRBV25-1
cdr3_nt: TGTGCCAGCAGCTTCAGCGGGGGGGCTATCAATGAGCAGTTCTTC; cdr3_aa: CASSFSGGAINEQFF; j_call: TRBJ2-1; d_call: TRBD2; clone_size: .; v_call: TRBV7-8
cdr3_nt: TGTGCCAGCAGCTGCTCGGGACTAGCGGGAGGGCCCTTTTGGAATGAGCAGTTCTTC; cdr3_aa: CASSCSGLAGGPFWNEQFF; j_call: TRBJ2-1; d_call: .; clone_size: .; v_call: TRBV21-1
cdr3_nt: TGTGCCAGCAGCTTATCAGGGCCGTATAGCAATCAGCCCCAGCATTTT; cdr3_aa: CASSLSGPYSNQPQHF; j_call: TRBJ1-5; d_call: .; clone_size: .; v_call: TRBV7-2
cdr3_nt: TGTGCCAGCAGAGCGGACAGGGTATCTGGAAACACCATATATTTT; cdr3_aa: CASRADRVSGNTIYF; j_call: TRBJ1-3; d_call: TRBD1; clone_size: .; v_call: TRBV7-2
cdr3_nt: TGTGCCAGCGGAGACGGTAACTATGGCTACACCTTC; cdr3_aa: CASGDGNYGYTF; j_call: TRBJ1-2; d_call: .; clone_size: .; v_call: TRBV3-1/TRBV3-2
cdr3_nt: TGTGCCAGCAGCTCCTGGGGAATTGGACAGGCTAGCACAGATACGCAGTATTTT; cdr3_aa: CASSSWGIGQASTDTQYF; j_call: TRBJ2-3; d_call: TRBD1; clone_size: .; v_call: TRBV7-8
cdr3_nt: TGTGCCAGCAGTTACGACAGGGGCAATCAGCCCCAGCATTTT; cdr3_aa: CASSYDRGNQPQHF; j_call: TRBJ1-5; d_call: TRBD1; clone_size: .; v_call: TRBV2
cdr3_nt: TGTGCCAGTAGTATAGGGTCAGCAAACACCGGGGAGCTGTTTTTT; cdr3_aa: CASSIGSANTGELFF; j_call: TRBJ2-2; d_call: .; clone_size: .; v_call: TRBV19